The 13 T cell receptor beta chains below come from one sample, sequenced in a study of cytomegalovirus exposure and HLA in healthy donors. The PCR was carried out with 60 Vbeta primers and 13 Jbeta primers. The protocol was immunoSEQ multiplex PCR, while the TCRdb copy is restricted to in-frame clones and leaves out a portion. The sample has some 180,000 clones; about four fifths are singletons. Sequenced material: PBMCs. These receptor sequences come from a young woman in good health and CMV-seronegative.

The gene calls are TRBV6-6 and TRBJ1-2; TRBD1 aligns across 8 bases. In germline, CDR1 is MNHNY, CDR2 SVGAGI (reference sequence). The ends lost 5 bases at V and 7 bases at J; junction bases unmatched: 6. The CDR3 loop spans 13 amino acids. CDR3: CASSQTGEGGYTF. The CDR3 region has the DNA TGTGCCAGCAGTCAGACAGGGGAGGGTGGCTACACCTTC.

This clone has just a few counts. V is TRBV5-1 and J is TRBJ2-1; 9 positions match TRBD2. CDR1 SGHRS and CDR2 YFSETQ come from the germline V gene. V trimming: 0 bases; J trimming: 6 bases; junction bases outside the gene matches: 4. This CDR3 has 15 amino acids. CDR3 sequence (DNA): TGCGCCAGCAGCTTGGTAGCGGGAGATCTCAATGAGCAGTTCTTC. This gives the protein CASSLVAGDLNEQFF. The full variable domain, in which reference TRBV5-1 and TRBJ2-1 provide the parts outside the CDR3, is KAGVTQTPRYLIKTRGQQVTLSCSPISGHRSVSWYQQTPGQGLQFLFEYFSETQRNKGNFPGRFSGRQFSNSRSEMNVSTLELGDSALYLCASSLVAGDLNEQFFGPGTRLTVL.

This clone was recorded only once. V is TRBV27 and J is TRBJ1-5; maybe TRBD1 (6 bases). From germline, CDR1 is MNHEY and CDR2 SMNVEV (reference sequence). CDR3 size: 17 residues. V lost 8 bases and J lost 3, with 23 bases in between. The chain's CDR3 is CASPTEPGGPFNQPQHF. CDR3 DNA: TGTGCCAGCCCTACTGAGCCGGGGGGCCCTTTCAATCAGCCCCAGCATTTT.

This chain joins TRBV13 and TRBJ1-3; TRBD1 matches at 10 bases. J gave up 7 bases and V 8 bases, and 8 bases lay outside the gene matches. Per germline, CDR1 PRHDT and CDR2 FYEKMQ (reference sequence). The CDR3 length is 14 residues. CDR3 nucleotides: TGTGCCAGCCTAGCACCGGGACAGGGGAACACCATATATTTT. Translated: CASLAPGQGNTIYF.

V is TRBV28 and J is TRBJ2-1, with 11 bases lining up with TRBD2. Germline CDR1 MDHEN, CDR2 SYDVKM. V lost 6 bases, J lost 0 bases, and 4 bases stayed unmatched. This CDR3 region has 16 residues. The CDR3 sequence is CASRGLAGFSYNEQFF. The CDR3 DNA follows: TGTGCCAGCAGAGGACTAGCGGGCTTCTCCTACAATGAGCAGTTCTTC.

This rearrangement joins TRBV27 to TRBJ1-4, with 7 bases fitting TRBD1. This CDR3 contains 15 residues. The V gene end was trimmed by 5 bases and the J gene end by 8 bases; junction bases not matched to a gene: 11. CDR1 and CDR2 (germline): MNHEY, SMNVEV (reference sequence). CDR3 sequence reads: CASSIPGQRREKLFF. In nucleotides, the CDR3 is TGTGCCAGCAGTATACCGGGACAGCGACGGGAAAAACTGTTTTTT.

This rearrangement joins TRBV5-1 to TRBJ2-1; the match to TRBD2 covers 9 bases. The CDR3 extends over 17 amino acids. Looked up from germline, CDR1 is SGHRS and CDR2 is YFSETQ. Losses at the gene ends were 0 bases for V and 0 bases for J; bases not matched to a gene: 4. This chain's CDR3 is CASSLGLAGYSYNEQFF. The DNA of the CDR3 is TGCGCCAGCAGCTTGGGGCTAGCGGGATACTCCTACAATGAGCAGTTCTTC.

A remark on this clone: One end of the junction does not line up with germline, which may come from a read error. Other DNA sequences in the same sample also yield this CDR3. The chain has TRBV19 and TRBJ2-5; 9 bases are a match to TRBD2. This CDR3 is 14 amino acids long. Looked up from germline, CDR1 is LNHDA and CDR2 is SQIVND (reference sequence). The CDR3 protein is CASSVAGGKETQYF. CDR3 DNA sequence: TGTGCCAGTAGTGTGGCGGGAGGGAAAGAAACCCAGTACTTC.

This clone was seen a single time. V gene TRBV30 combines with J gene TRBJ2-2, with a weak D call TRBD1 (6 bases). Germline CDR1 and CDR2: GTSNPN and SVGIG (reference sequence). This CDR3 contains 14 residues. V lost 0 bases to trimming and J lost 4 bases, with 9 bases between them. This CDR3 reads CAWSVSRGTGELFF. The CDR3 region has the DNA TGTGCCTGGAGTGTATCCAGGGGCACCGGGGAGCTGTTTTTT.

The CDR3 is CASSLVGAPSYEQYF. The CDR3 DNA sequence: TGTGCCAGCAGCTTAGTTGGGGCCCCCTCCTACGAGCAGTACTTC. The J gene is TRBJ2-7, the V gene TRBV7-9, with a weak D call TRBD1 (5 bases). Germline V CDR1 and CDR2: SEHNR, FQNEAQ (reference sequence). With 1 base removed from V and 0 bases from J, the gap between germline ends came to 10 bases. The CDR3 has 15 residues.

About this clone: The sample carries other DNA sequences with the same CDR3. This rearrangement joins TRBV29-1 to TRBJ1-1; no clear D gene. Germline V CDR1 and CDR2: SQVTM, ANQGSEA. V was shortened by 4 bases and J by 6 bases, with 6 bases between the two germline ends. The CDR3 is 10 amino acids. The DNA for the CDR3 is TGCAGCGTTGGAGGCTCTGAAGCTTTCTTT. It is translated as CSVGGSEAFF.

The V gene is TRBV28, the J gene TRBJ2-7; TRBD1 matches 8 bases. The CDR3 extends over 12 amino acids. Germline CDR1 is MDHEN and CDR2 is SYDVKM. J lost 12 bases, V lost 6 bases, and 10 bases had no gene match. CDR3 loop: CASSLRQGLMYF. DNA of the CDR3: TGTGCCAGCAGCCTTAGACAGGGGTTAATGTACTTC.

The chain employs TRBV29-1 and TRBJ2-5, with 13 bases lining up with TRBD2. V dropped 7 bases and J dropped 6; count of bases not matched to a gene: 8. Germline V CDR1 and CDR2: SQVTM, ANQGSEA. There are 14 residues in the CDR3. CDR3: CSDILAGGLQTQYF. The CDR3 region has the DNA TGCAGCGATATACTAGCGGGAGGGCTCCAGACCCAGTACTTC.